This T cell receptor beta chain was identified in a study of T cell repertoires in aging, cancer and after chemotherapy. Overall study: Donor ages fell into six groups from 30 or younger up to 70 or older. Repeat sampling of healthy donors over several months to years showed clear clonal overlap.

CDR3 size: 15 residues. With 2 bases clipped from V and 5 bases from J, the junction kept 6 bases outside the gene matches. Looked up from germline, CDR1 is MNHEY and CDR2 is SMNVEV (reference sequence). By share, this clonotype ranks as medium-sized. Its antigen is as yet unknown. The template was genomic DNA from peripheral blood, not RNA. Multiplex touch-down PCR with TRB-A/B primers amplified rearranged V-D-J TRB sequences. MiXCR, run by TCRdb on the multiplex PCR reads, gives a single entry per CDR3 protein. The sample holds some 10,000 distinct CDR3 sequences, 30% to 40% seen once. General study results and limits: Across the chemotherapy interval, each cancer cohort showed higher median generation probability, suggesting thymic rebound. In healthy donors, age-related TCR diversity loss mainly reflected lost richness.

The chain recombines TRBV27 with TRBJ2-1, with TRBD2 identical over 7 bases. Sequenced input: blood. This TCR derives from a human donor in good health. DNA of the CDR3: TGTGCCAGCAGTTTAGGGGCGGGAGCCGACAATGAGCAGTTCTTC. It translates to CASSLGAGADNEQFF.